The entry below describes one TCR beta chain. Per the original data handling: From reference gene primer amplification, estimates of nucleated cell counts were derived. Profiling relied on immunoSEQ multiplex PCR, and the TCRdb table lists in-frame clones only, not all of them. The V and J calls and clone size come from that table; D and trimming were worked out from the DNA. The repertoire holds some 390,000 clones, with approximately 90% as singletons. The CDR3 covers 10 residues. Trimming shortened V by 8 bases and J by 9 bases, and 11 bases separated the two germline ends. Germline values: CDR1 MNHEY, CDR2 SMNVEV (reference sequence). The data stem from a study of blood T cell repertoires in COVID-19. Overall study: PBMCs, B-cell-depleted T cells, or T cells provided the cDNA or gDNA that made up the material.

Material for sequencing was PBMCs or T cells enriched from blood (not recorded which). The sequence came from a man between 25 and 39 years old who had recovered from COVID-19. The chain links TRBV27 to TRBJ2-7, with D perhaps TRBD2 (6 bases). The CDR3 coding sequence is TGTGCCAGCGGGACTCCCGGGCAGTACTTC. Protein: CASGTPGQYF.